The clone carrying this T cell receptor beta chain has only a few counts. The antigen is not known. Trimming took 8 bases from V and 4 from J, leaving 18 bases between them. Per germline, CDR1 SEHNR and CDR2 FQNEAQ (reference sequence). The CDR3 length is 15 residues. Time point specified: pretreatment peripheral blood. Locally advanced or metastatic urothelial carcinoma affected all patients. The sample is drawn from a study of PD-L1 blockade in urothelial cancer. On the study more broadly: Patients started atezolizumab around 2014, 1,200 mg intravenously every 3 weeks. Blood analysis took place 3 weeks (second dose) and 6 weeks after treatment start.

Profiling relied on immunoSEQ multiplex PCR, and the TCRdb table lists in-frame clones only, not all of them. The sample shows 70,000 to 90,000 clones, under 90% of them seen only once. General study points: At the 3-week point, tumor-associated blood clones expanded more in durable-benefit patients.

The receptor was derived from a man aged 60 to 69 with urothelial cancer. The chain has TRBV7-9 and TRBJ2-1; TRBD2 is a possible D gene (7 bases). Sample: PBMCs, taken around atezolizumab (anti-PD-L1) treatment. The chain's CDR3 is CASGTGASGYNEQFF. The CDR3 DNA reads TGTGCCAGCGGTACGGGGGCTAGCGGTTACAATGAGCAGTTCTTC.